This TCR beta chain was documented in a study of T-cell memory formation after mild COVID-19. The overall study: Largely, the TCR clusters proved donor specific. Findings of the study overall: Among CD4+ contracting clones, most were CM and EM, and CD8+ ones EMRA. Pre-infection memory carried some responding clones, suggesting that cross-reactive memory joined.

This clonotype occurred a few times. Its antigen is still unknown. From 5'RACE with constant-segment primers came TCR alpha and TCR beta cDNA libraries that carried sample barcodes and UMIs. TCRdb processed the 5' RACE reads anew with MiXCR; each CDR3 protein has one entry. The table shows about 260,000 distinct CDR3 sequences, with 15% to 20% occurring only once. Germline-derived CDR1 and CDR2 are SGHTA and FQGNSA. The CDR3 has 13 residues. The germline V and J ends were trimmed by 1 base and 4 bases, with 7 bases remaining between them. The material sequenced was PBMCs or a T cell subset sorted from them (not recorded which). This TCR was recovered from a man younger than 30 who had mild COVID-19 (a few samples of this study predate the infection). Cell type and time point are not known. The rearrangement links TRBV7-2 to TRBJ1-1, with D unresolved. The CDR3 coding sequence is TGTGCCAGCAGCTTAGACCTCTTCACTGAAGCTTTCTTT. This codes for CASSLDLFTEAFF.